The 2 T cell receptor beta chains presented below share a single source sample, sequenced in a study of T cells in Graves' hyperthyroidism and ophthalmopathy. Amplified regions were TCR beta CDR3 sequences from RNA transcripts. First-round RT-PCR with HTBI primers amplified the TCR CDR3 region. TCRdb re-called the multiplex PCR reads with MiXCR, one entry per CDR3 protein. The sample yields around 340,000 distinct CDR3 sequences, around a sixth seen once. Sequenced: blood. These receptors came from a man aged 25 to 40 with Graves' hyperthyroidism.

This clonotype occurred many times. This chain joins TRBV7-8 and TRBJ2-1, with 11 bases matching TRBD2. Germline loops: CDR1 SGHVS, CDR2 FQNEAQ. With 4 bases clipped from V and 2 bases from J, the junction kept 22 bases outside the gene matches. The CDR3 is 22 residues long. The CDR3 nucleotides read TGTGCCAGCAGCTCGACCGGGACAGGACCCCCTGGACTAGCGGGCACCTACAATGAGCAGTTCTTC. Protein product: CASSSTGTGPPGLAGTYNEQFF.

This clonotype was seen many times. The chain links TRBV5-5 to TRBJ2-3; tentatively, D is TRBD2 (5 bases). The V end lost 1 base, the J end lost 6 bases, and 15 bases lay between the germline ends. The germline CDR1 and CDR2 sequences are SGHKS and YYEKEE (reference sequence). The CDR3 runs to 15 residues. The CDR3 DNA follows: TGTGCCAGCAGCTTGTCTGGACTTCCCCTGGATACGCAGTATTTT. It encodes CASSLSGLPLDTQYF.